This TCR beta chain emerged from a study of response to subunit inactivated influenza vaccine. Points from the study as a whole: The study's authors posited that every seasonal influenza vaccination enlists few new T cells.

Points on this clonotype: Its antigen remains unidentified.

TCRdb used MiXCR to reprocess the RT-PCR reads, holding one entry per CDR3 protein. The data contain more than 700,000 distinct CDR3 sequences, about 20% of them singletons. V lost 4 bases and J 8 bases, leaving 12 bases between the germline ends. Germline CDR1 is SGHDT and CDR2 is YYEEEE. The CDR3 runs to 12 residues. Sample: PBMCs from blood, taken around 5 days after vaccination. The TCR originated in a man aged 45-65 years who received an inactivated influenza vaccine. This chain links TRBV5-6 with TRBJ1-1; D remains ambiguous. The CDR3 region has the DNA TGTGCCAGCAGCGGTCCAGAGCCCGAAGCTTTCTTT. Amino acid sequence: CASSGPEPEAFF.